This T cell receptor beta chain was documented in a study of identical twins. TCRdb reprocessed the 5' RACE reads via MiXCR and lists one record per CDR3 protein. Of a few hundred thousand distinct CDR3 sequences listed, 13% to 15% are singletons. Germline V CDR1 and CDR2: MGHDK, SYGVNS. The CDR3 contains 14 residues. The junction had 5 bases not matched to a gene; V was cut back by 2 bases and J by 5 bases. In its sample, this clonotype was seen a few times. These same data were also listed under a study on yellow fever vaccine responses in identical twins.

The TCR sequence derives from a woman aged 18-29 years in good health. Material: CD4+ T cells sorted from blood. The genes are TRBV25-1 and TRBJ1-2; 7 bases fit TRBD1. The CDR3 region has the DNA TGTGCCAGCAGTGAAGACAGGGTTTCGTATGGCTACACCTTC. Amino acid sequence: CASSEDRVSYGYTF.